The present entry profiles one T cell receptor (beta chain) with its context. Its antigen remains unknown. This sample is part of a study of T cell responses to AZD1222 COVID-19 vaccine. The CDR3 is made up of 14 amino acids. Per germline, CDR1 ENHRY and CDR2 SYGVKD. Trimming removed 6 bases from V and 5 bases from J, with 14 bases in between. Study outcomes and limitations: An increase in Spike-specific TCR breadth and depth was observed after two AZD1222 doses. Clonal diversity may have been underestimated in mostly white British donors.

Clones were sequenced by immunoSEQ multiplex PCR, and TCRdb holds only the in-frame ones, with some missing. The sample includes 190,000 or so clones, around 89% of them seen just once. Second-dose groups at about 4 or about 12 weeks were pooled. This clonotype was obtained from an adult who received the AZD1222 COVID-19 vaccine. The specimen comprised peripheral blood, sampled 28 days after the second AZD1222 dose. V gene TRBV10-3 combines with J gene TRBJ2-1, with D perhaps TRBD1 or TRBD2 (5 bases each). Here the CDR3 DNA reads TGTGCCATCAGATCCGGGACGGAACACAATGAGCAGTTCTTC. Amino acid sequence: CAIRSGTEHNEQFF.